Sequencing of this T cell receptor (beta chain) was carried out in a study of blood T cell repertoires in COVID-19. A note on this clone: The junction does not match germline at one end; this may be a read error.

TCRdb's copy holds only in-frame clones and misses some; the assay was immunoSEQ multiplex PCR. The data hold some 210,000 clones, with around 81% observed a single time. Participants came from roughly 25 US areas, aged roughly 18 to 95 years. In germline, CDR1 is MNHEY, CDR2 SVGAGI. The CDR3 is made up of 15 amino acids. The TCR comes from a man under 40 with acute COVID-19. Sequenced: PBMCs or T cells enriched from blood (not recorded which). This chain connects TRBV6-5 to TRBJ1-1; D is unclear. The CDR3 here is CASSDSIAGGTEAFF. The CDR3 region has the DNA TGTGCCAGCAGTGACTCCATCGCCGGCGGCACTGAAGCTTTCTTT.